This record looks at one T cell receptor (beta chain) sequence and its context. Antigen unknown. Unique molecular identifiers were attached to individual cDNA molecules during library preparation. As processed by the authors: Per sample, the median was around 100,000 TCRs, with values from 23,224 to 690,600. TCRdb ran MiXCR on the RACE reads and lists one entry per CDR3 protein. The V and J calls here are based on TCRdb, not the publication. The data contain approximately 370,000 distinct CDR3 sequences, 4.5% to 5.5% of them singletons. The data stem from a study of human T cells and chemical hapten exposure. Study results and caveats: A positive correlation with patch test score was shown by PT1 expanded TCR counts.

Described time point: pre-sensitization, week 0. Regarding treatment: therapeutic diphenylcyclopropenone sensitization with weekly scalp DPC. The TCR comes from a woman in her late teens or twenties with alopecia areata. Some clones in this sample may be carry-over from other donors' samples. The input for sequencing was whole blood, taken in connection with sensitization to the hapten diphenylcyclopropenone (DPC).

This chain's CDR3 is CASSFLAGGTMNEQFF. The DNA of the CDR3 is TGTGCCAGCAGCTTCTTAGCGGGGGGGACTATGAATGAGCAGTTCTTC. The chain couples TRBV7-3 to TRBJ2-1, with 11 bases fitting TRBD2. Germline V gene sequence: CDR1 SGHTA, CDR2 FQGTGA. The junction had 8 bases not matched to a gene; V was cut back by 3 bases and J by 7 bases. The CDR3 extends over 16 amino acids.